The present entry profiles one T cell receptor (beta chain) with its context. The target of this receptor is not known. The record has no base qualities; no much larger clone is one base away. This record belongs to a study of T cell changes during pregnancy in multiple sclerosis (dated by TCRdb to the late 2010s). Regarding the research as a whole: Changes in the T cell repertoire over the course of pregnancy were examined in this study in women with multiple sclerosis.

The junction carries 15 bases between V and J, which are trimmed by 6 bases and 2 bases respectively. Via the germline V gene, CDR1 is SQVTM and CDR2 ANQGSEA. The CDR3, from cysteine to phenylalanine, totals 14 residues. Left in the record is the CDR3 DNA by itself, 42 bases read in frame from the first base. Library creation used the immunoSEQ multiplex PCR assay. TCRdb limited this immuneACCESS table to in-frame rearrangements with V and J called. A share of clones is missing; checked studies link under half to unresolved V genes, and the rest is unexplained. This sample lists just under 45,000 clones; around 96% were detected once. About 1% of the sample is taken by the ten largest.

The chain links TRBV29-1 with TRBJ2-3; a tentative D call is TRBD2 (6 bases match). The input for sequencing was peripheral blood, taken in the second trimester of pregnancy. The TCR originated in a female donor with multiple sclerosis, enrolled in a pregnancy study. The DNA sequence is TGCAGCGTGGTGGGGACTCTGAACACAGATACGCAGTATTTT. Its translation reads: CSVVGTLNTDTQYF.